Here is one T cell receptor (beta chain) with its context. Treatment denoted: randomized to nivolumab then ipilimumab (arm A) or the reverse (arm B). None of the patients previously received DNA-damaging chemotherapy. The data are from a study of sequential checkpoint blockade in melanoma. Study-wide context: First-line arms were nivolumab then ipilimumab, or the reverse, randomized 1:1.

The table came from immunoSEQ multiplex PCR; TCRdb's copy has only in-frame clones and leaves some out. The data show around 18,000 clones, around 68% seen once. Germline V gene sequence: CDR1 SGHVS, CDR2 FNYEAQ. The CDR3 spans 20 residues. The ends were cut back, 3 bases at V and 4 bases at J, with 28 bases in the middle. The origin of this receptor is a human donor with melanoma. The starting material was CD8+ T cells sorted from blood (inferred from file names), obtained from a patient given nivolumab and ipilimumab in sequence. The chain links TRBV7-6 to TRBJ2-1, with D tentatively TRBD1 (6 bases). CDR3 amino acids: CASSLGATTGRNGRYNEQFF. CDR3 sequence (DNA): TGTGCCAGCAGCTTGGGGGCTACGACAGGACGAAATGGACGGTACAATGAGCAGTTCTTC.